This TCR beta chain was sequenced for a study of T-cell reconstitution after alpha-beta-depleted transplantation in children. The TCRbeta library incorporated unique molecular identifiers. Each CDR3 protein is one row after TCRdb ran MiXCR on the PCR reads. The table includes approximately 390,000 distinct CDR3 sequences, roughly a tenth detected once. This clonotype was recorded many times. The CDR3 is 17 amino acids. The J segment lost 3 bases and the V segment lost 0 bases, leaving 7 bases of the junction unmatched. The germline CDR1 and CDR2 sequences are LNHNV and YYDKDF (reference sequence). The chain has TRBV15 and TRBJ2-4; 8 bases line up with TRBD2. The sequence was obtained from a human donor who donated a stem cell graft to a child with acute myeloid leukemia. The sequenced sample was PBMCs from the stem cell graft donor, obtained from the stem cell graft. CDR3 amino acids: CATSRDPGTRSKNIQYF. CDR3 sequence (DNA): TGTGCCACCAGCAGAGATCCCGGGACTAGAAGCAAAAACATTCAGTACTTC.